The present TCR beta chain was sequenced within a study of blood T cell repertoires in COVID-19. The table came from immunoSEQ multiplex PCR; TCRdb's copy has only in-frame clones and leaves some out. The sample has about 50,000 clones; around nine tenths are singletons. This clonotype was sampled from a man aged 55 to 69 with active or convalescent COVID-19. Sequencing was done on a sample of peripheral blood.

In DNA, the CDR3 is TGTGCCAGCAGCCAAGGAGGGACAGGGGGCTGGTTGGATACGCAGTATTTT. Amino acid sequence: CASSQGGTGGWLDTQYF. The chain joins TRBV14 to TRBJ2-3; TRBD1 aligns across 12 bases. The CDR3 has 17 amino acids. V trimming: 1 base; J trimming: 6 bases; junction bases outside the gene matches: 8. Germline CDR1 reads SGHDN; CDR2 reads FVKESK.